A single sample is the source of the 11 T cell receptor beta chains below, sequenced in a study of CD8+ T cells in alopecia areata. RNA was extracted and reverse transcribed into cDNA as the sequencing template. The method was immunoSEQ multiplex PCR; TCRdb's version includes in-frame clones alone and lacks a portion of them. This sample yields some 56,000 clones, of which 90% to 97% are seen a single time; roughly 26% belongs to the top ten. The sequencing used CD8+ T cells sorted from blood, collected at week 0. These TCRs come from a human donor with alopecia areata.

The chain employs TRBV2 and TRBJ2-7; 9 bases match TRBD1. Trimming cost V 7 bases and J 5 bases; bases outside gene matches: 6. The germline gives CDR1 SNHLY, CDR2 FYNNEI. This CDR3 is 13 amino acids long. This chain's CDR3 is CASIRQGVHEQYF. As DNA, the CDR3 is TGTGCCAGCATCCGACAGGGGGTTCACGAGCAGTACTTC. Drawing the rest from reference TRBV2 and TRBJ2-7, the complete variable domain is EPEVTQTPSHQVTQMGQEVILRCVPISNHLYFYWYRQILGQKVEFLVSFYNNEISEKSEIFDDQFSVERPDGSNFTLKIRSTKLEDSAMYFCASIRQGVHEQYFGPGTRLTVT.

The rearrangement joins TRBV6-5 to TRBJ2-7; 7 bases agree with TRBD1. Germline trimming cut 5 bases from V and 1 base from J; bases unmatched to any gene: 8. CDR1 and CDR2 (germline): MNHEY, SVGAGI. The CDR3 covers 15 residues. The CDR3 protein is CASSTPTGFSYEQYF. CDR3 coding DNA: TGTGCCAGCAGTACCCCGACAGGGTTTTCCTACGAGCAGTACTTC.

The chain links TRBV7-9 to TRBJ2-7, with D hard to call. V was trimmed by 1 base and J by 3 bases, leaving 10 bases between them. Germline CDR1 and CDR2: SEHNR and FQNEAQ (reference sequence). The length of the CDR3 is 14 residues. CDR3 nucleotides: TGTGCCAGCAGCTTAGTGGGCTTCTACTACGAGCAGTACTTC. It translates to CASSLVGFYYEQYF.

The chain carries TRBV6-5 and TRBJ2-2; weak D call: TRBD2 (5 bases). The CDR3 sequence is 15 residues long. Trimming took 0 bases from V and 4 from J, leaving 9 bases between them. Looked up from germline, CDR1 is MNHEY and CDR2 is SVGAGI. CDR3 in DNA: TGTGCCAGCAGTTACTCTCCCGGGATCACCGGGGAGCTGTTTTTT. It specifies CASSYSPGITGELFF.

The chain couples TRBV4-1 to TRBJ2-1, with D perhaps assigned TRBD1 or TRBD2 (7 bases each). This CDR3 comprises 16 residues. Germline V gene data show CDR1 as MGHRA and CDR2 as YSYEKL. Trimming pared 1 base from V and 7 bases from J, leaving 17 bases between. CDR3 amino acids: CASSQAPGGRENEQFF. CDR3 nucleotide sequence: TGCGCCAGCAGCCAAGCCCCAGGGGGGAGGGAAAATGAGCAGTTCTTC.

The chain couples TRBV7-9 to TRBJ2-7, with 7 positions matching TRBD1. Germline CDR1 reads SEHNR; CDR2 reads FQNEAQ (reference sequence). This CDR3 has 14 residues. V shed 6 bases, J shed 5 bases, and the junction held 10 bases outside the gene matches. As DNA, the CDR3 is TGTGCCAGCAGTCTCCCACGGGACAGTAACGAGCAGTACTTC. Amino acid sequence: CASSLPRDSNEQYF.

DNA of the CDR3: TGTGCCAGCAGTTACGGAAAGGGCGGGGAGCTGTTTTTT. Translating gives CASSYGKGGELFF. The chain has TRBV6-5 and TRBJ2-2, with D unresolved. This CDR3 contains 13 residues. V lost 2 bases to trimming and J lost 7 bases, with 8 bases between them. Germline V gene lookup returns CDR1 MNHEY and CDR2 SVGAGI.

This chain uses TRBV7-6 with TRBJ2-7; D remains unclear. The germline gives CDR1 SGHVS, CDR2 FNYEAQ. The V end was cut by 2 bases, the J end by 0 bases, with 8 bases between. The CDR3 loop spans 14 amino acids. The CDR3 bases are TGTGCCAGCAGCTTATCGGAAAACTCCTACGAGCAGTACTTC. Protein sequence: CASSLSENSYEQYF.

This sequence joins TRBV4-1 and TRBJ1-3, with D hard to call. The CDR3 length is 15 residues. Deletions cut 0 bases from V and 1 base from J, with 7 bases between. Germline CDR1 and CDR2: MGHRA and YSYEKL. Written as DNA, the CDR3 is TGCGCCAGCAGCCAAGAAGAGGGATCTGGAAACACCATATATTTT. Protein sequence: CASSQEEGSGNTIYF.

J is TRBJ2-7 and V is TRBV7-9, with D possibly being TRBD1 (6 bases). CDR1 is SEHNR, CDR2 FQNEAQ, per germline (reference sequence). The CDR3 is 14 amino acids. The V and J ends lost 0 bases and 1 base respectively, with 7 bases between them. The CDR3 spells CASSLATGSYEQYF. CDR3 nucleotide sequence: TGTGCCAGCAGCTTAGCGACAGGATCCTACGAGCAGTACTTC.

The rearrangement links TRBV15 to TRBJ2-5; 9 nucleotides match TRBD2. Losses at the gene ends were 0 bases for V and 1 base for J; bases not matched to a gene: 3. Germline assignment: CDR1 LNHNV and CDR2 YYDKDF (reference sequence). The CDR3 length is 16 residues. For the CDR3, the DNA is TGTGCCACCAGCAGAGAGAATAGCGGGAGCCAAGAGACCCAGTACTTC. It translates to CATSRENSGSQETQYF.